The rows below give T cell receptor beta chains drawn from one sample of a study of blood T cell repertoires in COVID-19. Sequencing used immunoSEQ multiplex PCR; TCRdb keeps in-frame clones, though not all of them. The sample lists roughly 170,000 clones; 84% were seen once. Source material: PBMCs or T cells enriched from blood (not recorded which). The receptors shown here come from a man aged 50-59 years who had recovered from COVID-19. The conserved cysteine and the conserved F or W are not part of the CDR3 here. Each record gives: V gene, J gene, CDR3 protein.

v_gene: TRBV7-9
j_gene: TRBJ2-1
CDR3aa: ASSYGQGSYNEQF

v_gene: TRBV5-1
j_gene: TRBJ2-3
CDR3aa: ASSRSSAYADTQY

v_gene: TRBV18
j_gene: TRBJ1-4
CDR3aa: ASSPRGLEKLF

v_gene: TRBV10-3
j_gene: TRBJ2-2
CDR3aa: AILLAPGGAAGELF

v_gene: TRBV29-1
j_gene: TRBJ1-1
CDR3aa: SVELDSGAF

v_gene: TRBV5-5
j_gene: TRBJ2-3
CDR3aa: ASSLTSGESTDTQY

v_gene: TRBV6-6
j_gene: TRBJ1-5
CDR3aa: ASRPRQLEPQH

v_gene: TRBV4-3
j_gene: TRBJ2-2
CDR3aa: ASSQETVYTGELF

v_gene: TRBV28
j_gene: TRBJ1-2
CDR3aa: ASSPRDRGHGYT

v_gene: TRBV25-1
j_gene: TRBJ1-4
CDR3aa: ASTLTGGDEKLF

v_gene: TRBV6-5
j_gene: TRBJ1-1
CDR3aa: ASSPDRFDTEAF